This section outlines one TCR beta chain sequence together with its context. Antigen: not known. The method was immunoSEQ multiplex PCR; TCRdb's version includes in-frame clones alone and lacks a portion of them. In the table there are 2,500 to 3,500 clones, about 78% of which are singletons. These data come from a study of immune cell composition in non-small cell lung cancer. Study-wide results and caveats: Squamous carcinomas (approximately 80%) more often had tumour-associated clones >0.5% than adenocarcinomas (approximately 35%). Tumour TCR-beta clonality was not significantly tied to smoking pack-years. Top 10 clone scores and clonality were higher in squamous than adenocarcinoma.

Genomic DNA came from frozen unsorted single-cell suspensions. The source material was lung tumor tissue. The sequence derives from a human donor with non-small cell lung cancer.

This CDR3 reads CASGLGLTAGNSPLHF. In DNA, the CDR3 is TGTGCTAGTGGTTTGGGACTTACTGCAGGGAATTCACCCCTCCACTTT. The chain carries TRBV12-5 and TRBJ1-6; the D gene is possibly TRBD1 (5 bases). The CDR3 covers 16 residues. The ends were cut back, 1 base at V and 7 bases at J, with 14 bases in the middle. Germline V CDR1 and CDR2: LGHNT, FRNRAP.